The 9 T cell receptor beta chains below were found in one sample sequenced in a study of CD8+ T cells in alopecia areata. Sequencing relied on a cDNA template that was reverse transcribed from extracted RNA. Only in-frame clones appear in the TCRdb table, and some are missing; sequencing was by immunoSEQ multiplex PCR. The sample records tens of thousands of clones, around 96% being singletons. The sample was CD8+ T cells sorted from blood, taken at week 0. Receptors were obtained from a human donor with alopecia areata.

The rearrangement uses TRBV29-1 and TRBJ1-1; D is uncertain. Germline-derived CDR1 and CDR2 are SQVTM and ANQGSEA. CDR3 length equals 11 residues. V was shortened by 8 bases and J by 3 bases, with 10 bases between the two germline ends. In nucleotides, the CDR3 is TGCAGCTCACATCTGGACACTGAAGCTTTCTTT. It translates to CSSHLDTEAFF.

The V and J genes are TRBV5-5 and TRBJ2-5; 12 bases line up with TRBD2. This CDR3 is 15 amino acids long. In germline, CDR1 is SGHKS, CDR2 YYEKEE (reference sequence). V lost 3 bases, J lost 5 bases, and 5 bases stayed unmatched. The CDR3 DNA reads TGTGCCAGCAGCTCGACTAGCGGGGGAGGGGAGACCCAGTACTTC. Translation: CASSSTSGGGETQYF.

The V and J genes are TRBV6-5 and TRBJ2-7; 11 nucleotides agree with TRBD1. Germline-derived CDR1 and CDR2 are MNHEY and SVGAGI. Losses at the gene ends were 10 bases for V and 2 bases for J; bases not matched to a gene: 7. The length of the CDR3 is 14 residues. The CDR3 loop is CAIAPGQGAYEQYF. CDR3 nucleotides: TGTGCCATCGCACCGGGACAGGGGGCCTACGAGCAGTACTTC.

The chain employs TRBV2 and TRBJ2-7; D might be TRBD2 (6 bases). Trimming cost V 1 base and J 3 bases, with 10 bases left between them. The CDR3 runs 14 residues. Germline-derived CDR1 and CDR2 are SNHLY and FYNNEI. CDR3 residues: CASSEGADYYEQYF. The CDR3 region has the DNA TGTGCCAGCAGTGAAGGCGCGGACTACTACGAGCAGTACTTC.

The CDR3 loop is CASSPGQGVGTGELFF. CDR3 coding DNA: TGCGCCAGCAGCCCTGGACAGGGGGTCGGCACCGGGGAGCTGTTTTTT. The chain carries TRBV4-3 and TRBJ2-2; 10 bases match TRBD1. The ends lost 4 bases at V and 4 bases at J; junction bases unmatched: 6. This CDR3 comprises 16 residues. Germline values: CDR1 LGHNA, CDR2 YSLEER.

V gene TRBV20-1 combines with J gene TRBJ1-1; D is unclear. Germline-derived CDR1 and CDR2 are DFQATT and SNEGSKA (reference sequence). This CDR3 has 11 residues. Trimming cost V 4 bases and J 3 bases, with 6 bases left between them. CDR3 sequence: CSATEDTEAFF. For the CDR3, the DNA is TGCAGTGCTACGGAGGACACTGAAGCTTTCTTT.

CDR3 DNA sequence: TGTGCCAGCAGCTTGGTACAGGCTGATGAAGCTTTCTTT. Translation gives CASSLVQADEAFF. The gene calls are TRBV5-6 and TRBJ1-1, with D maybe TRBD1 (5 bases). In germline, CDR1 is SGHDT, CDR2 YYEEEE. Trimming shortened V by 0 bases and J by 7 bases, and 10 bases separated the two germline ends. The CDR3 totals 13 residues.

The table lists this clone with a count of one. V is TRBV5-6 and J is TRBJ2-4; 7 nucleotides line up with TRBD2. This CDR3 comprises 15 residues. J lost 1 base, V lost 2 bases, and 3 bases had no gene match. Germline CDR1 and CDR2: SGHDT and YYEEEE. Here the CDR3 DNA reads TGTGCCAGCAGCTTAGCGGGACGGGCCAAAAACATTCAGTACTTC. It translates to CASSLAGRAKNIQYF.

The gene calls are TRBV29-1 and TRBJ2-5, with D tentatively TRBD1 (6 bases). Near its end, the DNA agrees better with TRBJ2-7, so the J call may be wrong. The length of the CDR3 is 13 residues. CDR1 is SQVTM, CDR2 ANQGSEA, per germline. CDR3 sequence: CSVVLDSTYEQYF. The DNA of the CDR3 is TGCAGCGTTGTGTTGGACAGTACCTACGAGCAGTACTTC.